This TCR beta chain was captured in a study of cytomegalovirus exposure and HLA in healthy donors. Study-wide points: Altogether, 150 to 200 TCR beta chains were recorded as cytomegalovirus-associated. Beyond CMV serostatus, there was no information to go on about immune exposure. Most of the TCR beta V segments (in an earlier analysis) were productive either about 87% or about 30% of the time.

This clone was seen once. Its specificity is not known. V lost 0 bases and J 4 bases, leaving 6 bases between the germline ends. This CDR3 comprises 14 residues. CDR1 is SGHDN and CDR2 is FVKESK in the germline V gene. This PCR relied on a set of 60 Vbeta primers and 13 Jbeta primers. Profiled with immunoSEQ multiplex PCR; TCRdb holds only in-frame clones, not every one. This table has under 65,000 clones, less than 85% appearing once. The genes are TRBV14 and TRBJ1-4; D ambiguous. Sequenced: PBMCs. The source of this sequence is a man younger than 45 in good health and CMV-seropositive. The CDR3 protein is CASSQDNNNEKLFF. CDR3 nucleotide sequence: TGTGCCAGCAGCCAAGATAACAATAATGAAAAACTGTTTTTT. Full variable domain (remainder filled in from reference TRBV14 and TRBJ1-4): EAGVTQFPSHSVIEKGQTVTLRCDPISGHDNLYWYRRVMGKEIKFLLHFVKESKQDESGMPNNRFLAERTGGTYSTLKVQPAELEDSGVYFCASSQDNNNEKLFFGSGTQLSVL.